This T cell receptor (beta chain) is from a study of CD8 T cells in ankylosing spondylitis. Broader study findings: The authors reported significant enrichment of disease-linked clones in matched ankylosing spondylitis synovial fluid. Reactive arthritis synovial fluid and blood previously showed some of these motif variants.

It was by quantitative 5'-RACE with molecular barcodes that TCR beta libraries were made. TCRdb fed the 5' RACE reads into MiXCR, producing one record per CDR3 protein. This table holds a few hundred thousand distinct CDR3 sequences, approximately 10% found once. This clonotype was picked up many times. Its target is unknown. The sequenced material came from blood, either unsorted or a sorted T cell fraction (not recorded which). The receptor was isolated from a male donor with ankylosing spondylitis or in good health (not recorded which).

CDR3 in amino acids: CASSSVPNANTGELFF. Written as DNA, the CDR3 is TGTGCCAGCAGCTCCGTTCCAAATGCTAACACCGGGGAGCTGTTTTTT. The rearrangement uses TRBV7-2 and TRBJ2-2; D call uncertain. Germline CDR1 and CDR2: SGHTA and FQGNSA. V shed 4 bases and J shed 2 bases, with 14 bases lying between them. The CDR3 covers 16 residues. The whole variable domain, filled in from reference TRBV7-2 and TRBJ2-2, reads GAGVSQSPSNKVTEKGKDVELRCDPISGHTALYWYRQSLGQGLEFLIYFQGNSAPDKSGLPSDRFSAERTGGSVSTLTIQRTQQEDSAVYLCASSSVPNANTGELFFGEGSRLTVL.